Listed here is a single T cell receptor beta chain. In the original analysis: Estimation of nucleated cell counts was performed using reference gene primer amplification. Clones were sequenced by immunoSEQ multiplex PCR, and TCRdb holds only the in-frame ones, with some missing. V and J calls and clone size are as listed in that table; D and trimming were resolved from the DNA. In the table there are about 170,000 clones, roughly 91% of which are singletons. This entry comes from a study of blood T cell repertoires in COVID-19. The J segment lost 5 bases and the V segment lost 0 bases, leaving 4 bases of the junction unmatched. From germline, CDR1 is MNHEY and CDR2 SVGAGI. The CDR3 runs 16 residues.

This receptor was identified in a man aged 18 to 29 with COVID-19, enrolled during active disease. The sequenced sample consisted of peripheral blood. The rearrangement uses TRBV6-5 and TRBJ2-1, with 10 bases fitting TRBD2. This chain's CDR3 is CASSYSGLAGDNEQFF. Here the CDR3 DNA reads TGTGCCAGCAGTTACTCCGGGCTAGCGGGAGACAATGAGCAGTTCTTC.